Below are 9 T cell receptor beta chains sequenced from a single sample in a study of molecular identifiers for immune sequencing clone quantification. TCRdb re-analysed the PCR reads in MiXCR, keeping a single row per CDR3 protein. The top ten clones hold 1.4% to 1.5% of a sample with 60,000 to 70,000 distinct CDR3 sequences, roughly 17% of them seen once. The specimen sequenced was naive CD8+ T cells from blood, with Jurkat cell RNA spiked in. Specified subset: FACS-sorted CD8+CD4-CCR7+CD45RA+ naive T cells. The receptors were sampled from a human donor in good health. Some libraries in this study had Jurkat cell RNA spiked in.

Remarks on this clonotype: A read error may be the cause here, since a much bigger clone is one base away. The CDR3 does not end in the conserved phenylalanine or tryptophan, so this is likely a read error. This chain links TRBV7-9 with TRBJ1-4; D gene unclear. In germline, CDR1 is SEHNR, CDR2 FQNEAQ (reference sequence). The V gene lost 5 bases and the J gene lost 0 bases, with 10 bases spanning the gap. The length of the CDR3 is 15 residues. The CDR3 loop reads CASSPPAATNEKLFS. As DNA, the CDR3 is TGTGCCAGCAGCCCCCCGGCTGCAACTAATGAAAAACTGTTTTCT.

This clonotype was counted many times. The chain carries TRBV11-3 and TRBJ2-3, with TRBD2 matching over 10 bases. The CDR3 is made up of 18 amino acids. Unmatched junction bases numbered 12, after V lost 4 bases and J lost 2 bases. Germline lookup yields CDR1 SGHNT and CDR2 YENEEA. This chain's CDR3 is CASSSETSGPKPTDTQYF. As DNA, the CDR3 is TGTGCCAGCAGCTCGGAGACTAGCGGGCCAAAGCCCACAGATACGCAGTATTTT. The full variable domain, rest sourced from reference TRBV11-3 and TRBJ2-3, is EAGVVQSPRYKIIEKKQPVAFWCNPISGHNTLYWYLQNLGQGPELLIRYENEEAVDDSQLPKDRFSAERLKGVDSTLKIQPAELGDSAVYLCASSSETSGPKPTDTQYFGPGTRLTVL.

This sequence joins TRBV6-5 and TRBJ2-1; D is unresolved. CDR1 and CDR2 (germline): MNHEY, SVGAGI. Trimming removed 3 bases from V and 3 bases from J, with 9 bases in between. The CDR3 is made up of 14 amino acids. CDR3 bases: TGTGCCAGCAGTTATTCGGCTGTCTACAATGAGCAGTTCTTC. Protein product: CASSYSAVYNEQFF.

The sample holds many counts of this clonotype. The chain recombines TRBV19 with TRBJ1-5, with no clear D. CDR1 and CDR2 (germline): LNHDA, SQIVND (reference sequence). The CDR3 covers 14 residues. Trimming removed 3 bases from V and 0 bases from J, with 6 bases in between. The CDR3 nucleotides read TGTGCCAGTAGTATCTGGGATAGCAATCAGCCCCAGCATTTT. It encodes CASSIWDSNQPQHF.

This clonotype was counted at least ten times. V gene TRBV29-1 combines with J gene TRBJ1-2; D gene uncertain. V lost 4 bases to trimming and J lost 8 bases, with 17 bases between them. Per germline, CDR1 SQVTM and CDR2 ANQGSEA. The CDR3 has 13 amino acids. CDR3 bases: TGCAGCGTTGTTATACCGAGGCCGGAGGGCTACACCTTC. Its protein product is CSVVIPRPEGYTF.

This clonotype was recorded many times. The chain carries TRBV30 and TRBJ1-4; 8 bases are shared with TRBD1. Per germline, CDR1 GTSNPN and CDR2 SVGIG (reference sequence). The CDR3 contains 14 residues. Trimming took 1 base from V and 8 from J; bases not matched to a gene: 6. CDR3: CAWSDQGAWEKLFF. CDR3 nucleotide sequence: TGTGCCTGGAGTGATCAGGGGGCTTGGGAAAAACTGTTTTTT.

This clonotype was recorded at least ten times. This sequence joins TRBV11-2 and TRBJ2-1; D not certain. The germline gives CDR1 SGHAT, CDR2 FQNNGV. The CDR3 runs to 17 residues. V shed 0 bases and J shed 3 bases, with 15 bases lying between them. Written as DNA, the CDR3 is TGTGCCAGCAGCTTAGATCGACGGAGCTTGAACTACAATGAGCAGTTCTTC. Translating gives CASSLDRRSLNYNEQFF.

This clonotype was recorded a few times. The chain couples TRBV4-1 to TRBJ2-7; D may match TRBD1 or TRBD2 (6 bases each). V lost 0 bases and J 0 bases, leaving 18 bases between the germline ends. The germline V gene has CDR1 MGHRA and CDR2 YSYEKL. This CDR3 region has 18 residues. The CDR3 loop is CASSQERLGRTASYEQYF. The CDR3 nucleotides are TGCGCCAGCAGCCAAGAGAGGCTTGGGAGGACAGCCTCCTACGAGCAGTACTTC.

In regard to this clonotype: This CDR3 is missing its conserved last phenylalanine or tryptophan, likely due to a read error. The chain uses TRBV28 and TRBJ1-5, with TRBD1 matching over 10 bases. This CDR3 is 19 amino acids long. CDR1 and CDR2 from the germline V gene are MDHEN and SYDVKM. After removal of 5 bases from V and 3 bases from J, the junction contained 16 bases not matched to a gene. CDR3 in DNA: TGTGCCAGCAGTAATAGTAGGGGGGGGGACAGGGGCGACAATCAGCCCCAGCATCTT. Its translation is CASSNSRGGDRGDNQPQHL.